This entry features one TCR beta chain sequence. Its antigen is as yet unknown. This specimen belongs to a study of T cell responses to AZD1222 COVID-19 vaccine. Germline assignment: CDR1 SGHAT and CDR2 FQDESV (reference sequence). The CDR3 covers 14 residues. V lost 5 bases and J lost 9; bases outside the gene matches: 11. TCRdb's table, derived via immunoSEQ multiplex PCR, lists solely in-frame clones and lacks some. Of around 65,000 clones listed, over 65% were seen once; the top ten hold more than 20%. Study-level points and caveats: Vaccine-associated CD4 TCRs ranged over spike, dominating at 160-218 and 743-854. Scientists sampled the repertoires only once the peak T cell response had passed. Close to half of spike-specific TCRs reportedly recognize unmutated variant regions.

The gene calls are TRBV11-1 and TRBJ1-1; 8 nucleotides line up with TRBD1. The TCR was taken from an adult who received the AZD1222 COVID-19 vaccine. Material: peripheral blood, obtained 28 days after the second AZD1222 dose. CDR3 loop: CASSPTGAGTQAFF. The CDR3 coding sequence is TGTGCCAGCAGCCCGACAGGGGCCGGGACTCAAGCTTTCTTT. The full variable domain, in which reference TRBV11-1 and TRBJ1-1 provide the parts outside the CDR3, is EAEVAQSPRYKITEKSQAVAFWCDPISGHATLYWYRQILGQGPELLVQFQDESVVDDSQLPKDRFSAERLKGVDSTLKIQPAELGDSAMYLCASSPTGAGTQAFFGQGTRLTVV.